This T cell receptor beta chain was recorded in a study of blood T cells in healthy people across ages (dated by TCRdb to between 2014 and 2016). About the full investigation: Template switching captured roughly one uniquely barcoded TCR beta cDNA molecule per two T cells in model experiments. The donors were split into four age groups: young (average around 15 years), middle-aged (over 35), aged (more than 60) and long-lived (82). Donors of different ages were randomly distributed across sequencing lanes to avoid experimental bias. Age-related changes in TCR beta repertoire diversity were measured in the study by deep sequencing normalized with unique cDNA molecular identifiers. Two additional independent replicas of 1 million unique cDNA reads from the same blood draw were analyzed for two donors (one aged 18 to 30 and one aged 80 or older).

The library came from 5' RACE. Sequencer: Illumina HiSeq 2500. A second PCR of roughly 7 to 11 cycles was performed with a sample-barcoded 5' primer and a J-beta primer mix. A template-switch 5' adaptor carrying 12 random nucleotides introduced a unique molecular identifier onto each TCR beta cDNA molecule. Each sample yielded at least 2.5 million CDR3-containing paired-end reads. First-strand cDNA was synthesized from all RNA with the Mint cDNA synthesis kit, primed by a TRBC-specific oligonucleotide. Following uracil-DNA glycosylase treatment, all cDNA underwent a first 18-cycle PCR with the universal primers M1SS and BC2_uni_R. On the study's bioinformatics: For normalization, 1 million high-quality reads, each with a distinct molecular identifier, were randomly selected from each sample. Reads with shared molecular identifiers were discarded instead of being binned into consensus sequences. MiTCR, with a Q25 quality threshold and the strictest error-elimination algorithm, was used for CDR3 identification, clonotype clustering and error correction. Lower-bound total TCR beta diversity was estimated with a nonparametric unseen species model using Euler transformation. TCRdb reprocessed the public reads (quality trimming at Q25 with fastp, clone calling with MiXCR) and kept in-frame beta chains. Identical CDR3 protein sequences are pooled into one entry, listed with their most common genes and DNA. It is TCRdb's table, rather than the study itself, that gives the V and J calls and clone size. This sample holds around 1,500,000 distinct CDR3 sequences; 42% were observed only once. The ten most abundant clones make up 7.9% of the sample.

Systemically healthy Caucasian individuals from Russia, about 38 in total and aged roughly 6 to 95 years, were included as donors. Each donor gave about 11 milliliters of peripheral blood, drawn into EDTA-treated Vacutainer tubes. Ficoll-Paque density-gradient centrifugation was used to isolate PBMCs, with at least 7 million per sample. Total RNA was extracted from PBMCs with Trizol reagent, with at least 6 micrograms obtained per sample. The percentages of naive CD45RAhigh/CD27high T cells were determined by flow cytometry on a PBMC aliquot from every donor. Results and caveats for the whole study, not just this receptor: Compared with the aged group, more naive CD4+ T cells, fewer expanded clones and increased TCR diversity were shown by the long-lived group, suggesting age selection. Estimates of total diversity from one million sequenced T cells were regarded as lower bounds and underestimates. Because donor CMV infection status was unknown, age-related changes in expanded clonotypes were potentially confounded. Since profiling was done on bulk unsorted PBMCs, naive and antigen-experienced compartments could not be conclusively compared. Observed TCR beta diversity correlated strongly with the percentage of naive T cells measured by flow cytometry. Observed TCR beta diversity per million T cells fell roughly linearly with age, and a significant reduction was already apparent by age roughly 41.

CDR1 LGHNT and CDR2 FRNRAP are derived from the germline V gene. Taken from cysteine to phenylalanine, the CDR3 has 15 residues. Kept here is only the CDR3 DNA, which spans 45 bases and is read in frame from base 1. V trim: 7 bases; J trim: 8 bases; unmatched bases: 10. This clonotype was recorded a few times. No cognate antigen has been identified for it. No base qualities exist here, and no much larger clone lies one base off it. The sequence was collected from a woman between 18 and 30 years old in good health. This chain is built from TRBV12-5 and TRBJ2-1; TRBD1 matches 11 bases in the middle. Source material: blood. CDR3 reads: CASAPGTGGRDEQFF. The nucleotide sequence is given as TGTGCTAGTGCCCCCGGGACAGGGGGGCGGGATGAGCAGTTCTTC.